This T cell receptor beta chain was captured in a study of shared clonotypes between healthy human individuals. Turning to the study itself: CD4 naive and CD4 memory each took three plates per donor, while CD8 naive took two and CD8 memory one.

CD8 cells regarded as naive lacked CD45RO, were positively chosen for CCR7, and omitted terminally differentiated effector memory CD45RA+ cells. Trimming took 3 bases from V and 5 from J, leaving 15 bases between them. Germline V CDR1 and CDR2: MNHNY, SVGAGI (reference sequence). The CDR3 loop spans 15 amino acids. Using immunoSEQ multiplex PCR, the repertoire was profiled, and TCRdb retains in-frame clones only, with some absent. The sample consists of more than 500,000 clones, approximately 95% of them appearing once. The chain uses TRBV6-6 and TRBJ2-3; no reliable D call. The sequenced material came from naive CD8+ T cells sorted from blood. The TCR originated in a woman between 25 and 40 years old in good health. CDR3 bases: TGTGCCAGCAGTTATCTACGACAAGGGAAAGATACGCAGTATTTT. Encoded protein: CASSYLRQGKDTQYF.